Included here is one T cell receptor (beta chain) sequence, with context. The target antigen is unknown. This sample stems from a study of OX40 agonist ivuxolimab in advanced cancers. Notes on the study in general: At 0.1 to 3.0 mg/kg and by week 6, CD4+ and CD8+ T cells in the blood had expanded clonally.

Patients were ineligible given autoimmune disease history or systemic immunosuppression. Blood got drawn at baseline, again on cycle 4 day 1, and then on cycle 7 day 1. Generated by immunoSEQ multiplex PCR, the TCRdb table keeps only in-frame clones and is missing some. The sample yields about 26,000 clones, around 90% seen once. CDR1 is MNHEY and CDR2 is SVGAGI in the germline V gene. Unmatched junction bases numbered 6, after V lost 6 bases and J lost 5 bases. This CDR3 spans 14 amino acids. The TCR comes from an adult with an advanced solid tumor such as melanoma, head and neck, liver or kidney cancer. The rearrangement joins TRBV6-5 to TRBJ2-1, with TRBD1 matching 8 bases. This material consisted of CD4+ or CD8+ T cells sorted from blood, taken in a trial of the OX40 agonist ivuxolimab. The CDR3 DNA reads TGTGCCAGCAGCACGGGACAGGAGAACAATGAGCAGTTCTTC. It specifies CASSTGQENNEQFF.